Listed below are T cell receptor beta chains from one sample, sequenced in a study of blood T cell repertoires in COVID-19. Assay used: immunoSEQ multiplex PCR; TCRdb lists only in-frame clones, some missing. The repertoire holds 110,000 to 150,000 clones, with 65% to 90% as singletons. Sequenced sample: peripheral blood. The receptors were gathered from a man over 45 with acute or convalescent COVID-19. The CDR3 runs from the conserved cysteine through the conserved F or W. The order of the fields is J gene, clone size, D gene, V gene, CDR3 DNA, CDR3 protein. D genes are given only for firm matches. Some rows mark clone size as missing; the rest say once, few, many or name a class of expanded clone.

j_gene: TRBJ1-4
abundance: .
d_gene: .
v_gene: TRBV5-1
CDR3nt: TGCGCCAGCAGCCCGCGGGACTCAAATGAAAAACTGTTTTTT
CDR3aa: CASSPRDSNEKLFF

j_gene: TRBJ2-7
abundance: .
d_gene: TRBD2
v_gene: TRBV3-1/TRBV3-2
CDR3nt: TGTGCCAGCAGCGGGACTATCCAGGCTTCCTACGAGCAGTACTTC
CDR3aa: CASSGTIQASYEQYF

j_gene: TRBJ2-1
abundance: once
d_gene: TRBD2
v_gene: TRBV28
CDR3nt: TGTGCCAGCAGTTTATCCAGGACTAGCGGGGGCCTTCGTCTGAGAGAGCAGTTCTTC
CDR3aa: CASSLSRTSGGLRLREQFF

j_gene: TRBJ2-1
abundance: .
d_gene: TRBD2
v_gene: TRBV6-5
CDR3nt: TGTGCCAGCAGTTCGATAACTAGCGGGAGGAAAACGGGGCAGTTCTTC
CDR3aa: CASSSITSGRKTGQFF

j_gene: TRBJ1-2
abundance: .
d_gene: .
v_gene: TRBV28
CDR3nt: TGTGCCAGCAGTCCCCTCTATGGCTACACCTTC
CDR3aa: CASSPLYGYTF

j_gene: TRBJ2-3
abundance: many
d_gene: .
v_gene: TRBV4-1
CDR3nt: TGCGCCAGCAGCCAAGATCCCCGGGGGACGGGCACAGATACGCAGTATTTT
CDR3aa: CASSQDPRGTGTDTQYF

j_gene: TRBJ2-3
abundance: .
d_gene: TRBD1
v_gene: TRBV6-5
CDR3nt: TGTGCCAGTTCCCGCGACAGGGGAGGCACAGATACGCAGTATTTT
CDR3aa: CASSRDRGGTDTQYF

j_gene: TRBJ2-1
abundance: .
d_gene: TRBD1
v_gene: TRBV24-1
CDR3nt: TGTGCCACCAGTGACGGGACAGGGGGCAGGAAGAATGAGCAGTTCTTC
CDR3aa: CATSDGTGGRKNEQFF

j_gene: TRBJ2-3
abundance: .
d_gene: .
v_gene: TRBV11-2
CDR3nt: TGTGCCAGCAGCTTAGCCCCCCAAGATACGCAGTATTTT
CDR3aa: CASSLAPQDTQYF

j_gene: TRBJ2-7
abundance: .
d_gene: TRBD1
v_gene: TRBV27
CDR3nt: TGTGCCAGCAGTTTGGCGGACAGGCCCTCCGAGCAGTACTTC
CDR3aa: CASSLADRPSEQYF

j_gene: TRBJ2-7
abundance: .
d_gene: .
v_gene: TRBV2
CDR3nt: TGTGCCAGCAGTTTGCATGGGAGCTCCTACGAGCAGTACTTC
CDR3aa: CASSLHGSSYEQYF

j_gene: TRBJ1-2
abundance: .
d_gene: TRBD1
v_gene: TRBV18
CDR3nt: TGTGCCAGCTCACCGGGACAGGGGCTGGGCTATGGCTACACCTTC
CDR3aa: CASSPGQGLGYGYTF

j_gene: TRBJ1-2
abundance: .
d_gene: .
v_gene: TRBV7-8
CDR3nt: TGTGCCAGCAGCTTACAGCGACCCTATGGCTACACCTTC
CDR3aa: CASSLQRPYGYTF

j_gene: TRBJ1-1
abundance: .
d_gene: .
v_gene: TRBV2
CDR3nt: TGTGCCAGCAGTGCAGGTGAGGGCACTGAAGCTTTCTTT
CDR3aa: CASSAGEGTEAFF

j_gene: TRBJ2-7
abundance: .
d_gene: .
v_gene: TRBV11-2
CDR3nt: TGTGCCAGCAGCCCCGCTGTTAACGGAGCCTACGAGCAGTACTTC
CDR3aa: CASSPAVNGAYEQYF

j_gene: TRBJ1-3
abundance: once
d_gene: TRBD1
v_gene: TRBV7-9
CDR3nt: TGTGCCAGCAGCCGACAGGGGCGCAACACCATATATTTT
CDR3aa: CASSRQGRNTIYF

j_gene: TRBJ1-2
abundance: .
d_gene: .
v_gene: TRBV30
CDR3nt: TGTGCCTGGAGGACCAGCGGGAGGGGGGGCTACACCTTC
CDR3aa: CAWRTSGRGGYTF

j_gene: TRBJ1-1
abundance: .
d_gene: .
v_gene: TRBV18
CDR3nt: TGTGCCAGCTCACTAGACAGCTGGAACACTGAAGCTTTCTTT
CDR3aa: CASSLDSWNTEAFF

j_gene: TRBJ1-5
abundance: .
d_gene: TRBD1
v_gene: TRBV27
CDR3nt: TGTGCCAGCAGTCAGGGGGCATGGAGCAATCAGCCCCAGCATTTT
CDR3aa: CASSQGAWSNQPQHF

j_gene: TRBJ2-3
abundance: .
d_gene: .
v_gene: TRBV11-2
CDR3nt: TGTGCCAGCAGCTTAGAGGGCGGGGGCCTTAGCACAGATACGCAGTATTTT
CDR3aa: CASSLEGGGLSTDTQYF

j_gene: TRBJ2-1
abundance: .
d_gene: .
v_gene: TRBV14
CDR3nt: TGTGCCAGCAGCCAAGTATTGGGGGGGGCTGAACAGTTCTTC
CDR3aa: CASSQVLGGAEQFF

j_gene: TRBJ2-7
abundance: .
d_gene: .
v_gene: TRBV5-1
CDR3nt: TGCGCCAGTTCCAGGGGTCCCTACGAGCAGTACTTC
CDR3aa: CASSRGPYEQYF

j_gene: TRBJ2-3
abundance: .
d_gene: TRBD2
v_gene: TRBV19
CDR3nt: TGTGCCAGTAAGCCGAGGACTAGCGGCACAGATACGCAGTATTTT
CDR3aa: CASKPRTSGTDTQYF

j_gene: TRBJ2-7
abundance: .
d_gene: .
v_gene: TRBV11-2
CDR3nt: TGTGCCAGCAATACTCAGGGGTTGGGCGAGCAGTACTTC
CDR3aa: CASNTQGLGEQYF

j_gene: TRBJ2-3
abundance: .
d_gene: .
v_gene: TRBV5-4
CDR3nt: TGTGCCAGCAGTCGACTAAGCACAGATACGCAGTATTTT
CDR3aa: CASSRLSTDTQYF

j_gene: TRBJ1-6
abundance: .
d_gene: .
v_gene: TRBV10-3
CDR3nt: TGTGCCATCAGTGGACAGGATGATGACAATTCACCCCTCCACTTT
CDR3aa: CAISGQDDDNSPLHF

j_gene: TRBJ2-7
abundance: .
d_gene: TRBD1
v_gene: TRBV7-2
CDR3nt: TGTGCCAGCAGCTCGCCCAGACAGGGGTACGAGCAGTACTTC
CDR3aa: CASSSPRQGYEQYF

j_gene: TRBJ1-6
abundance: .
d_gene: .
v_gene: TRBV25-1
CDR3nt: TGTGCCAGCAGTGAATCGGGGGATTCACCCCTCCACTTT
CDR3aa: CASSESGDSPLHF

j_gene: TRBJ2-1
abundance: .
d_gene: TRBD2
v_gene: TRBV28
CDR3nt: TGTGCCAGCAGACCTAGCGGGTTCTCCTACAATGAGCAGTTCTTC
CDR3aa: CASRPSGFSYNEQFF

j_gene: TRBJ1-1
abundance: .
d_gene: .
v_gene: TRBV5-5
CDR3nt: TGTGCCAGCAGCCCGACACCATACTCGAACACTGAAGCTTTCTTT
CDR3aa: CASSPTPYSNTEAFF

j_gene: TRBJ1-6
abundance: .
d_gene: .
v_gene: TRBV18
CDR3nt: TGTGCCAGCTCGCCCACAGGGAGTAATTCACCCCTCCACTTT
CDR3aa: CASSPTGSNSPLHF

j_gene: TRBJ2-2
abundance: .
d_gene: TRBD2
v_gene: TRBV10-3
CDR3nt: TGTGCCATCAGTTCGACTAGCGGGAGGGCCACCACCGGGGAGCTGTTTTTT
CDR3aa: CAISSTSGRATTGELFF

j_gene: TRBJ1-2
abundance: .
d_gene: TRBD1
v_gene: TRBV28
CDR3nt: TGTGCCAGCAGTCCTGAGACAGGGAAAGGGCGCCTTGAAGGCTACACCTTC
CDR3aa: CASSPETGKGRLEGYTF

j_gene: TRBJ2-5
abundance: .
d_gene: .
v_gene: TRBV10-3
CDR3nt: TGTGCCACCGCAGGGCAAGAGACCCAGTACTTC
CDR3aa: CATAGQETQYF

j_gene: TRBJ2-2
abundance: .
d_gene: .
v_gene: TRBV6-5
CDR3nt: TGTGCCAGCAGGCTGACTTGGGAGAGCGGGGAGCTGTTTTTT
CDR3aa: CASRLTWESGELFF

j_gene: TRBJ1-1
abundance: .
d_gene: .
v_gene: TRBV11-2
CDR3nt: TGTGCCAGCAGCTTTGGTCGAGGGGAAGCTTTCTTT
CDR3aa: CASSFGRGEAFF

j_gene: TRBJ2-7
abundance: .
d_gene: .
v_gene: TRBV9
CDR3nt: TGTGCCAGCAGCGACCGGGACACGAACTACGAGCAGTACTTC
CDR3aa: CASSDRDTNYEQYF

j_gene: TRBJ2-1
abundance: .
d_gene: .
v_gene: TRBV7-9
CDR3nt: TGTGCCAGCAGCTTAGGAGGGCTGGGTGGCAATGAGCAGTTCTTC
CDR3aa: CASSLGGLGGNEQFF

j_gene: TRBJ1-2
abundance: .
d_gene: TRBD1
v_gene: TRBV5-1
CDR3nt: TGCGCCAGCAGCCCCCGGACAGGGATCTATGGCTACACCTTC
CDR3aa: CASSPRTGIYGYTF

j_gene: TRBJ2-3
abundance: .
d_gene: TRBD1
v_gene: TRBV5-3
CDR3nt: TGTGCCAGAAGCTTGGAGGCCCCGACAGGGATGAAGGGATGGGCCGTAAGTAAAGATACGCAGTATTTT
CDR3aa: CARSLEAPTGMKGWAVSKDTQYF

j_gene: TRBJ2-7
abundance: .
d_gene: .
v_gene: TRBV13
CDR3nt: TGTGCCAGCAGCTTAGGATCGGGGGCCTACGAGCAGTACTTC
CDR3aa: CASSLGSGAYEQYF

j_gene: TRBJ1-2
abundance: .
d_gene: TRBD1
v_gene: TRBV30
CDR3nt: TGTGCCTGGAGCAGGGGGTTTGTAGATGGCTACACCTTC
CDR3aa: CAWSRGFVDGYTF